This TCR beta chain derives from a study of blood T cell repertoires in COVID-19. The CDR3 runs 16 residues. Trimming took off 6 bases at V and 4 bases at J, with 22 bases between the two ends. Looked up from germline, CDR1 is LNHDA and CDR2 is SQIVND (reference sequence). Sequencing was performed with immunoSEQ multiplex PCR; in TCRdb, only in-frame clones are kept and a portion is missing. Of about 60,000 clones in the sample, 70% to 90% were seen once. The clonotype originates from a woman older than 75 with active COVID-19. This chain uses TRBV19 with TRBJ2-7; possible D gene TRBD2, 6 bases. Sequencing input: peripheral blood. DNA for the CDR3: TGTGCCAGTAGCGGTGGAGGGGCCGGCACCGTATACGAGCAGTACTTC. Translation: CASSGGGAGTVYEQYF.